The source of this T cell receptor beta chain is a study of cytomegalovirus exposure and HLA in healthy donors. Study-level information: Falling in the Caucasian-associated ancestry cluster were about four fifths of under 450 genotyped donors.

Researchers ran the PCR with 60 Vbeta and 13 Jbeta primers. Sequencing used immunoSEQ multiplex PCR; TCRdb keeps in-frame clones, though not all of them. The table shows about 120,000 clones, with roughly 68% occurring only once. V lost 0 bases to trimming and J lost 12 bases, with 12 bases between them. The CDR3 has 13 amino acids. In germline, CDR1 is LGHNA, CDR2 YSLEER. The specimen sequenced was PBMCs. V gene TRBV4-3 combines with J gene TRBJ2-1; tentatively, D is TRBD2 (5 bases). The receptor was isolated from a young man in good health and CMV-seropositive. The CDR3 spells CASSQERAQAQFF. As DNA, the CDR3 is TGCGCCAGCAGCCAAGAGAGGGCCCAGGCGCAGTTCTTC.